This passage covers 8 T cell receptor beta chains from one sample sequenced in a study of blood T cell repertoires in COVID-19. The assay was immunoSEQ multiplex PCR, and TCRdb's table has in-frame clones only and misses some. Counted here are around 260,000 clones, approximately 85% occurring once; the ten biggest clones make up 0.87%. The sequenced sample was peripheral blood. The receptors here all came from a human donor with COVID-19, enrolled during active disease. The donor label of this sample is uncertain.

The V call is TRBV18, the J call TRBJ2-1; D uncertain. V was shortened by 1 base and J by 7 bases, with 20 bases between the two germline ends. Germline CDR1 KGHSH, CDR2 LQKENI. CDR3 length: 17 amino acids. CDR3 sequence reads: CASSPRSGLAGTNEQFF. As DNA, the CDR3 is TGTGCCAGCTCACCACGCTCAGGTCTCGCTGGAACAAATGAGCAGTTCTTC. Combining the CDR3 with reference TRBV18 and TRBJ2-1 gives the whole variable domain NAGVMQNPRHLVRRRGQEARLRCSPMKGHSHVYWYRQLPEEGLKFMVYLQKENIIDESGMPKERFSAEFPKEGPSILRIQQVVRGDSAAYFCASSPRSGLAGTNEQFFGPGTRLTVL.

The V call is TRBV7-8, the J call TRBJ2-1; D not resolved. The germline CDR1 and CDR2 sequences are SGHVS and FQNEAQ. Trimming shortened V by 5 bases and J by 0 bases, and 14 bases separated the two germline ends. The CDR3 spans 16 residues. The CDR3: CASSHLTASSYNEQFF. For the CDR3, the DNA is TGTGCCAGCAGCCATCTGACTGCCAGCTCCTACAATGAGCAGTTCTTC.

This chain connects TRBV3-1 (or the pseudogene TRBV3-2) to TRBJ1-1, with 9 bases fitting TRBD1. Trimming cost V 7 bases and J 2 bases; bases outside gene matches: 5. Germline values: CDR1 LGHDT, CDR2 YNNKEL (reference sequence). This CDR3 is built from 14 residues. As DNA, the CDR3 is TGTGCCAGCACCGCGACAGGGGGTAACACTGAAGCTTTCTTT. It specifies CASTATGGNTEAFF.

The rearrangement links TRBV27 to TRBJ2-5; TRBD1 aligns across 7 bases. The ends lost 3 bases at V and 2 bases at J; junction bases unmatched: 3. This CDR3 is built from 14 residues. Germline values: CDR1 MNHEY, CDR2 SMNVEV (reference sequence). The CDR3 spells CASSFYRGQETQYF. The CDR3 bases are TGTGCCAGCAGTTTCTACAGGGGTCAAGAGACCCAGTACTTC.

As concerns this clone: This CDR3 is also generated by other DNA sequences in the sample. This chain links TRBV7-2 with TRBJ2-3; 7 positions agree with TRBD2. Germline V gene data show CDR1 as SGHTA and CDR2 as FQGNSA. CDR3 length: 16 residues. Trimming took 2 bases from V and 0 from J; bases not matched to a gene: 5. The chain's CDR3 is CASSLLADSSTDTQYF. The CDR3 nucleotides are TGTGCCAGCAGCTTACTAGCGGACTCTAGCACAGATACGCAGTATTTT.

The chain links TRBV28 to TRBJ1-3; D is undetermined. CDR3 size: 16 residues. Germline V gene sequence: CDR1 MDHEN, CDR2 SYDVKM. V shed 5 bases and J shed 0 bases, with 14 bases lying between them. The CDR3 bases are TGTGCCAGCAGTCCCCCCTCCGGGAGCTCTGGAAACACCATATATTTT. Translated, it gives CASSPPSGSSGNTIYF.

The chain carries TRBV18 and TRBJ1-3; D not resolved. The germline V gene has CDR1 KGHSH and CDR2 LQKENI. Trimming left V 0 bases short and J 4 bases short, with 13 bases between. The CDR3 contains 16 residues. The CDR3 region is CASSPPSGVDGNTIYF. The CDR3 nucleotides read TGTGCCAGCTCACCACCATCTGGAGTTGACGGAAACACCATATATTTT. Full variable domain (remainder filled in from reference TRBV18 and TRBJ1-3): NAGVMQNPRHLVRRRGQEARLRCSPMKGHSHVYWYRQLPEEGLKFMVYLQKENIIDESGMPKERFSAEFPKEGPSILRIQQVVRGDSAAYFCASSPPSGVDGNTIYFGEGSWLTVV.

The chain employs TRBV2 and TRBJ2-7, with 7 bases fitting TRBD2. V lost 6 bases, J lost 0 bases, and 5 bases stayed unmatched. The CDR3 is 14 amino acids. Germline V gene data show CDR1 as SNHLY and CDR2 as FYNNEI. CDR3 sequence: CASRGGVTSYEQYF. In DNA, the CDR3 is TGTGCCAGCAGGGGGGGGGTTACCTCCTACGAGCAGTACTTC.